This TCR beta chain appears in the sequencing data of a study of T-cell reconstitution after alpha-beta-depleted transplantation in children. Preparation of the TCRbeta library used unique molecular identifiers. TCRdb called the PCR reads again in MiXCR, with one record for every CDR3 protein. The table includes about 400,000 distinct CDR3 sequences, 20% detected once. Germline lookup yields CDR1 MNHEY and CDR2 SMNVEV (reference sequence). V trimming: 5 bases; J trimming: 4 bases; junction bases outside the gene matches: 7. This CDR3 spans 15 amino acids. This receptor was obtained from a human donor who donated a stem cell graft to a child with acute myeloid leukemia. The sample in question was PBMCs from the stem cell graft donor, obtained from the stem cell graft. The genes are TRBV27 and TRBJ2-3; TRBD2 matches 9 bases. The CDR3 bases are TGTGCCAGCAGTCCCTTAGCGGGAGTCTCAGATACGCAGTATTTT. Protein product: CASSPLAGVSDTQYF.